One T cell receptor beta chain is described in this entry. As yet, its antigen is unknown. In the original analysis: Quality scores were absent from the junction-only immunoSEQ sequences, so filtering differed. Repertoires were generated with immunoSEQ multiplex PCR, while TCRdb's copy carries only in-frame clones and drops some. Clonal size and the V and J genes are those of that table, whereas D and trimming came from the DNA. The sample has about 2.1 million clones, roughly 93% seen once. This CDR3 has 13 amino acids. Looked up from germline, CDR1 is MNHEY and CDR2 is SVGAGI. V gave up 8 bases and J gave up 1 base, with 10 bases separating them. The data stem from a study of shared clonotypes between healthy human individuals. Study findings and constraints: Though the depth was large, rarefaction showed that sorted-subset sequencing was incomplete. Clonotypes not shared had lower generation probabilities than those common to all four donors.

Naive CD8 cells, CD45RO-negative and positively selected for CCR7, excluded terminally differentiated effector memory CD45RA+ cells. This clonotype was sampled from a man aged 18 to 29 in good health. Some clones in this sample may be carry-over from other donors' samples. V and J are TRBV6-5 and TRBJ2-3; D is uncertain. Sequencing was carried out using naive CD8+ T cells from PBMCs. For the CDR3, the DNA is TGTGCCAGCGGCCAACCGGGCACAGATACGCAGTATTTT. Translation gives CASGQPGTDTQYF.